This T cell receptor (beta chain) was recorded in a study of T cell changes during pregnancy in multiple sclerosis. Using immunoSEQ multiplex PCR, the repertoire was profiled, and TCRdb retains in-frame clones only, with some absent. The sample has over 70,000 clones, 85% to 95% seen once. The CDR3 has 15 residues. J gave up 5 bases and V 2 bases, and 8 bases lay outside the gene matches. Germline CDR1 MNHEY, CDR2 SMNVEV (reference sequence). The input for sequencing was peripheral blood, taken in the third trimester of pregnancy. The TCR originated in a female donor in good health, enrolled as a control in a pregnancy study. The chain couples TRBV27 to TRBJ2-7; 8 bases line up with TRBD1. The CDR3: CASSLVQGVGHEQYF. CDR3 nucleotide sequence: TGTGCCAGCAGTTTAGTACAGGGGGTAGGCCACGAGCAGTACTTC.